The rows below give T cell receptor beta chains drawn from one sample of a study of cytomegalovirus exposure and HLA in healthy donors. Measured with immunoSEQ multiplex PCR; TCRdb has only the in-frame clones, and not every one. The data show approximately 93,000 clones, approximately 80% seen once. The specimen was PBMCs. Receptors originate from a man aged 45-65 years in good health and CMV-seronegative. The CDR3 runs from the conserved cysteine through the conserved F or W. The D gene is left open where the match is weak. Part of the rows lack a size; the others show once, few, many or a class for expanded clones.

-	-	TRBJ1-1	TRBV9	TGTGCCAGCAGCGTAGAAGGACAATTGAACACTGAAGCTTTCTTT	CASSVEGQLNTEAFF
-	-	TRBJ2-3	TRBV6-5	TGTGCCTCCGGACAGCCAAACACAGATACGCAGTATTTT	CASGQPNTDTQYF
-	-	TRBJ1-1	TRBV28	TGTGCCAGCGCCTTCGGGGGAGGGGGGAACACTGAAGCTTTCTTT	CASAFGGGGNTEAFF
TRBD2	-	TRBJ2-7	TRBV5-1	TGCGCCAGCAGCTTGGAGGCTAGCGGGAGCTACGAGCAGTACTTC	CASSLEASGSYEQYF
TRBD2	-	TRBJ2-1	TRBV2	TGTGCCAGCAGTGGTCCGGGACTAGACAATGAGCAGTTCTTC	CASSGPGLDNEQFF
TRBD1	-	TRBJ2-3	TRBV5-1	TGCGCCAGCAGCCTGGGACAGGGGGGCTCGGATACGCAGTATTTT	CASSLGQGGSDTQYF
-	-	TRBJ2-7	TRBV4-2	TGTGCCAGCAGCCAAGATCCAGAGTCAGGGGTGGTCTCCTACGAGCAGTACTTC	CASSQDPESGVVSYEQYF
TRBD1	-	TRBJ1-2	TRBV2	TGTGCCAGCAGGGCCCCGGGACAGTTCTATGGCTACACCTTC	CASRAPGQFYGYTF
TRBD1	-	TRBJ1-4	TRBV19	TGTGCCAGTAGCCCTGACAGGGGCTCATCTGAAAAACTGTTTTTT	CASSPDRGSSEKLFF
-	-	TRBJ1-2	TRBV7-9	TGTGCCAGCAGCTCCCACCTGGGGGGGGGCTCTGGCTACACCTTC	CASSSHLGGGSGYTF
TRBD1	-	TRBJ2-7	TRBV6-5	TGTGCCAGCAGTTACCGAATCGGGACAGACTTCTACGAGCAGTACTTC	CASSYRIGTDFYEQYF
-	-	TRBJ2-3	TRBV9	TGTGCCAGCAGCGTATATATCGGGTTGGGCACAGATACGCAGTATTTT	CASSVYIGLGTDTQYF
TRBD2	few	TRBJ2-5	TRBV4-3	TGCGCCAGCAGCCATACTAGCGGGAGTGGAGAGACCCAGTACTTC	CASSHTSGSGETQYF
TRBD1	-	TRBJ2-3	TRBV7-3	TGTGCCAGCAGCTTAACGGATCAGGGGGTTACGCAGTATTTT	CASSLTDQGVTQYF
-	-	TRBJ2-1	TRBV30	TGTGCCTGGAGTGGACAGTACAATGAGCAGTTCTTC	CAWSGQYNEQFF
-	-	TRBJ1-4	TRBV5-4	TGTGCCAGCAGCGATGGGGGCGCGGCAGGGACTGAAAAACTGTTTTTT	CASSDGGAAGTEKLFF
TRBD2	-	TRBJ2-1	TRBV12-5	TGTGCTAGTGGACCCTCGGGAGGCCCTCTATACAATGAGCAGTTCTTC	CASGPSGGPLYNEQFF
-	-	TRBJ1-2	TRBV5-6	TGTGCCAGCAGCTTGGTCGGGGATGACTATGGCTACACCTTC	CASSLVGDDYGYTF
TRBD2	-	TRBJ2-5	TRBV9	TGTGCCAGCAGCGTAGGGGCTAGCGGGAGGGCCAGACAAGAGACCCAGTACTTC	CASSVGASGRARQETQYF
-	-	TRBJ2-1	TRBV6-5	TGTGCCAGCAGGCCTCCCGCGGGGGCCGAGCAGTTCTTC	CASRPPAGAEQFF
TRBD1	-	TRBJ1-1	TRBV29-1	TGCAGCGCACTAAGGACAGGGAGGGGAGACACTGAAGCTTTCTTT	CSALRTGRGDTEAFF
-	few	TRBJ2-3	TRBV30	TGTGCCTGGAGTGAGGGGACTGTAGTCACAGATACGCAGTATTTT	CAWSEGTVVTDTQYF
-	-	TRBJ2-7	TRBV19	TGTGCCAGTAGTATCGGCTACGAGCAGTACTTC	CASSIGYEQYF
TRBD2	-	TRBJ2-3	TRBV5-5	TGTGCCAGCAGTTCCGGACTAGCGGGAGTAGCAGATACGCAGTATTTT	CASSSGLAGVADTQYF
TRBD1	-	TRBJ1-2	TRBV28	TGTGCCAGCAGTTTAGGGACAGGGGGCGCTTGGGCCGGCTACACCTTC	CASSLGTGGAWAGYTF
-	-	TRBJ2-1	TRBV21-1	TGTGCCAGCAGACTAGCGGGTCTGAGCTCCTACAATGAGCAGTTCTTC	CASRLAGLSSYNEQFF
-	-	TRBJ1-2	TRBV4-3	TGCGCCAGCAGCCAAGACCGGACCCCCACTAGAGGCTACACCTTC	CASSQDRTPTRGYTF
TRBD1	-	TRBJ2-7	TRBV2	TGTGCCAGCAGTGTCCCTGGACAGGGGGCGCATTCATCCTACGAGCAGTACTTC	CASSVPGQGAHSSYEQYF
-	-	TRBJ1-1	TRBV27	TGTGCCAGCAGTTTGGGGGGGCATGGCACTGAAGCTTTCTTT	CASSLGGHGTEAFF
-	-	TRBJ2-7	TRBV19	TGTGCCAGTAGTTCCTGGACGGACTCCTACGAGCAGTACTTC	CASSSWTDSYEQYF
TRBD2	-	TRBJ2-5	TRBV7-7	TGTGCTAGCAGCGCAGGGTCCGGGACTAGCGGGGAGACCCAGTACTTC	CASSAGSGTSGETQYF
-	once	TRBJ1-1	TRBV19	TGTGCCAGTAGTCTCGGGGTATTCACTGAAGCTTTCTTT	CASSLGVFTEAFF
-	few	TRBJ1-5	TRBV18	TGTGCCAGCTCACCAGGGGACTGGGATCAGCCCCAGCATTTT	CASSPGDWDQPQHF
-	-	TRBJ2-7	TRBV28	TGTGCCAGCATCCCCGCGGCAGGGCCCTACGAGCAGTACTTC	CASIPAAGPYEQYF
TRBD2	-	TRBJ2-1	TRBV9	TGTGCCAGCAGCTCTAGCGGGAGGATGTCGGATGAGCAGTTCTTC	CASSSSGRMSDEQFF
-	-	TRBJ2-7	TRBV5-1	TGCGCCAGCAGCTTACCGGACACACCCCTGCAGTACTTC	CASSLPDTPLQYF
-	-	TRBJ2-7	TRBV7-9	TGTGCCAGCAGCTTAGAACTCTCGGCCTACGAGCAGTACTTC	CASSLELSAYEQYF
TRBD2	-	TRBJ2-1	TRBV5-4	TGTGCCAGCAGCTTCCGGTGGGAGGGCTACAATGAGCAGTTCTTC	CASSFRWEGYNEQFF
-	-	TRBJ2-1	TRBV11-3	TGTGCCAGCAGCTTAGATGGTGGGAAGGTGGGAATCCGGCGGGGAGAGCAGTTCTTC	CASSLDGGKVGIRRGEQFF
-	-	TRBJ2-7	TRBV28	TGTGCCAGCAGTTCCCTACCGCAGGGTGGTGGCGAGCAGTACTTC	CASSSLPQGGGEQYF
TRBD1	-	TRBJ2-3	TRBV5-1	TGCGCCAGCAGCTTGGGAAGGGCAGGGGGAGATACGCAGTATTTT	CASSLGRAGGDTQYF
TRBD1	-	TRBJ1-5	TRBV5-1	TGCGCCAGCAGCTTACAGGGGGCAGGGCAGCCCCAGCATTTT	CASSLQGAGQPQHF
-	-	TRBJ1-2	TRBV10-3	TGTGCCATCAGTGGGGAGGGTTCGGGACAAAACTATGGCTACACCTTC	CAISGEGSGQNYGYTF
TRBD2	-	TRBJ2-4	TRBV5-1	TGCGCCAGCAGCTTGGCTAGCGGGACGTACATTCAGTACTTC	CASSLASGTYIQYF
-	-	TRBJ2-4	TRBV21-1	TGTGCCAGCAGCAAAAGCTGGGAGGCCAAAAACATTCAGTACTTC	CASSKSWEAKNIQYF
TRBD2	few	TRBJ2-2	TRBV4-1	TGCGCCAGCAGCCCGGGACTAGCGTACACCGGGGAGCTGTTTTTT	CASSPGLAYTGELFF
TRBD2	-	TRBJ2-5	TRBV5-4	TGTGCCAGCAGCTCGGGACTAGCGGGAGCAAGGGAGACCCAGTACTTC	CASSSGLAGARETQYF
TRBD1	-	TRBJ1-2	TRBV7-2	TGTGCCAGCAGCTTTAATAACAGGGGCTATGGCTACACCTTC	CASSFNNRGYGYTF
TRBD1	-	TRBJ2-7	TRBV6-1	TGTGCCAGCAGCCGAGGGGGCGCGGCGACCTACGAGCAGTACTTC	CASSRGGAATYEQYF
-	-	TRBJ2-2	TRBV19	TGTGCCAGTGATACAGGGAAGTCGACGCACGGGGAGCTGTTTTTT	CASDTGKSTHGELFF
TRBD2	-	TRBJ2-7	TRBV28	TGTGCCAGCAGTTTGAAGGGACTAGCGGGACGGAACGAGCAGTACTTC	CASSLKGLAGRNEQYF
TRBD1	-	TRBJ1-1	TRBV4-2	TGTGCCAGCAGCCCTAGGGACAGGGGGAACACTGAAGCTTTCTTT	CASSPRDRGNTEAFF
-	-	TRBJ1-1	TRBV11-2	TGTGCCAGCAGTTCAGGGAAGGGATGGGACACTGAAGCTTTCTTT	CASSSGKGWDTEAFF
-	-	TRBJ1-1	TRBV28	TGTGCCAGCAGTCCACAGGGCGGTGGGAACACTGAAGCTTTCTTT	CASSPQGGGNTEAFF
-	-	TRBJ2-7	TRBV28	TGTGCCAGCAGTTTAGTGGGTCCGGGCTACGAGCAGTACTTC	CASSLVGPGYEQYF
-	-	TRBJ2-1	TRBV9	TGTGCCAGCAGCGTAGAAAAGGGTGAGGGTGAGCAGTTCTTC	CASSVEKGEGEQFF
TRBD2	-	TRBJ2-2	TRBV10-3	TGTGCCATCAGTGAGGTTGTAACTAGCGGCGGCGGGGAGCTGTTTTTT	CAISEVVTSGGGELFF